Below, one TCR beta chain is given with its context. Method: immunoSEQ multiplex PCR; TCRdb's copy keeps in-frame clones and lacks some. The sample records 130,000 or so clones, more than 70% being singletons. The V gene's germline CDR1 is SNHLY and CDR2 FYNNEI. This CDR3 has 15 residues. V dropped 4 bases and J dropped 3 bases, with 14 bases sitting between them. These data originate in a study of T cell responses to AZD1222 COVID-19 vaccine. Sequencing used peripheral blood, obtained on day 0 of AZD1222 vaccination. The sequence derives from an adult in good health. The rearrangement links TRBV2 to TRBJ2-3; D remains unclear. The CDR3 here is CASSGARIITDTQYF. The CDR3 DNA sequence: TGTGCCAGCAGTGGAGCCAGAATTATTACAGATACGCAGTATTTT. The variable domain in full, with the rest retrieved from reference TRBV2 and TRBJ2-3, is EPEVTQTPSHQVTQMGQEVILRCVPISNHLYFYWYRQILGQKVEFLVSFYNNEISEKSEIFDDQFSVERPDGSNFTLKIRSTKLEDSAMYFCASSGARIITDTQYFGPGTRLTVL.